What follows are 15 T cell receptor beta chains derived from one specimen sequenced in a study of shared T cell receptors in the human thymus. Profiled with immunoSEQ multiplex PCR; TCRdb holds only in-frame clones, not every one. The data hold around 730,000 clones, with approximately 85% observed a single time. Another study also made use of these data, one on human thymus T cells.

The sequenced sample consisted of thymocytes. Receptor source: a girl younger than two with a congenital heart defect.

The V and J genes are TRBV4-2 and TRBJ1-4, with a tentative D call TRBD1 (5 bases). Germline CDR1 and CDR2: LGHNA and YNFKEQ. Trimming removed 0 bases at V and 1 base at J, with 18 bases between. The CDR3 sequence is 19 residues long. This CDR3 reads CASSQDIRGVFRTNEKLFF. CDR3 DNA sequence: TGTGCCAGCAGCCAAGATATCCGGGGGGTCTTCAGAACTAATGAAAAACTGTTTTTT.

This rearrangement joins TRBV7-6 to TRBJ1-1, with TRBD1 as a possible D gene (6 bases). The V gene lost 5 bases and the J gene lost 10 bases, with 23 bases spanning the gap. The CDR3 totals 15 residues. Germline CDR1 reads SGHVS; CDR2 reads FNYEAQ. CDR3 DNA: TGTGCCAGCAGCCCCGCGCACAGGGCCGGGCCGGGAGCTTTCTTT. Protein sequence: CASSPAHRAGPGAFF. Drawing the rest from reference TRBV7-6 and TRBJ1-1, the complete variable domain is GAGVSQSPRYKVTKRGQDVALRCDPISGHVSLYWYRQALGQGPEFLTYFNYEAQQDKSGLPNDRFSAERPEGSISTLTIQRTEQRDSAMYRCASSPAHRAGPGAFFGQGTRLTVV.

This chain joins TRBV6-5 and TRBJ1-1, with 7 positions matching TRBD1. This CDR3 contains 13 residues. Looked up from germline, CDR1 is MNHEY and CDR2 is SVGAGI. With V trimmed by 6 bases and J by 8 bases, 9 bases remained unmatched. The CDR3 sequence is CASSNKTGLEAFF. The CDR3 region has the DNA TGTGCCAGCAGCAATAAGACAGGGCTCGAAGCTTTCTTT.

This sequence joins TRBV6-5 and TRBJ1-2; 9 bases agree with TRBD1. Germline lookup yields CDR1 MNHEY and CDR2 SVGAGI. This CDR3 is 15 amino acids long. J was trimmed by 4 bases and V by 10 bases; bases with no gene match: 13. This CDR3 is CATLPGTGFGYGYTF. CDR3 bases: TGTGCCACGCTGCCCGGGACAGGGTTTGGCTATGGCTACACCTTC.

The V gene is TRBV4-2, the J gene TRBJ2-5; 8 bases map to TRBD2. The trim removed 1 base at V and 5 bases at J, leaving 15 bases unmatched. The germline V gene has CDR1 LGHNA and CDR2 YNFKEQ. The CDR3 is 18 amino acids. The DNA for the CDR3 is TGTGCCAGCAGCCAAGTCCCTCGGGGGGGTCGGGCTGTGGAGACCCAGTACTTC. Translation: CASSQVPRGGRAVETQYF.

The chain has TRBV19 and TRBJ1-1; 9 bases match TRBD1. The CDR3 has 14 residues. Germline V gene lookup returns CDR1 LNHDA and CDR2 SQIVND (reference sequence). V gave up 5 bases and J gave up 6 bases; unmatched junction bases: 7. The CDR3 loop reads CASSLITGGPEAFF. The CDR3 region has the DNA TGTGCCAGTAGTTTAATAACAGGGGGCCCTGAAGCTTTCTTT. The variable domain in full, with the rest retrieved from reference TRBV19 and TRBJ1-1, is DGGITQSPKYLFRKEGQNVTLSCEQNLNHDAMYWYRQDPGQGLRLIYYSQIVNDFQKGDIAEGYSVSREKKESFPLTVTSAQKNPTAFYLCASSLITGGPEAFFGQGTRLTVV.

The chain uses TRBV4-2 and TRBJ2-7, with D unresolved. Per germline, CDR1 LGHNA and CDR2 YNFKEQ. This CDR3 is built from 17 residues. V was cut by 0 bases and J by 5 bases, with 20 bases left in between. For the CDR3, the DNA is TGTGCCAGCAGCCAAGATGTTTCTAACTTACCGCCGGACGAGCAGTACTTC. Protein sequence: CASSQDVSNLPPDEQYF.

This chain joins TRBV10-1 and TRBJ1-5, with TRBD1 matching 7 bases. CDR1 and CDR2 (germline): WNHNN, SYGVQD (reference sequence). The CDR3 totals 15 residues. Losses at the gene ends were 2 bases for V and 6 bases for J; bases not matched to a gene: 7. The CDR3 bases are TGCGCCAGCAGTGAGGGTGTGGACAGGTTTCAGCCCCAGCATTTT. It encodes CASSEGVDRFQPQHF.

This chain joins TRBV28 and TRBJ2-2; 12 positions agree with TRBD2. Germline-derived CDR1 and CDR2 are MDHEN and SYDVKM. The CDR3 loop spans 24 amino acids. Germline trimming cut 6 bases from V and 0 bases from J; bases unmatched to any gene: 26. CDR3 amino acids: CASSPRGSRTGELAGGPNTGELFF. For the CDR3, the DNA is TGTGCCAGCAGCCCGAGGGGATCACGGACAGGGGAGCTAGCGGGGGGGCCGAACACCGGGGAGCTGTTTTTT.

CDR3 sequence (DNA): TGTGCCAGCACCCTCCGGGACAGAGCATACGAGCAGTACTTC. The encoded protein is CASTLRDRAYEQYF. The J gene is TRBJ2-7, the V gene TRBV6-1, with 7 nucleotides matching TRBD1. V was pared by 7 bases and J by 4 bases, with 10 bases of the junction left unmatched. This CDR3 is built from 14 residues. The germline gives CDR1 MNHNS, CDR2 SASEGT.

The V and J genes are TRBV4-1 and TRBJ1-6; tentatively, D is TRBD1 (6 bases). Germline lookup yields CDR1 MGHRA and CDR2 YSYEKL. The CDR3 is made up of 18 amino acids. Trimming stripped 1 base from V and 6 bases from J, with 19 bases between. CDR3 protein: CASSQVAGGGLGNSPLHF. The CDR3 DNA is TGCGCCAGCAGCCAAGTCGCGGGTGGGGGCCTCGGTAATTCACCCCTCCACTTT.

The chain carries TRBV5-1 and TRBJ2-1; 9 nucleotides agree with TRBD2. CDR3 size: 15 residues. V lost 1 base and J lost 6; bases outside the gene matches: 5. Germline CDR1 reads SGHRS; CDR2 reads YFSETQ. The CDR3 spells CASSLKRGDFNEQFF. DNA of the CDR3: TGCGCCAGCAGCTTGAAGCGGGGGGACTTCAATGAGCAGTTCTTC.

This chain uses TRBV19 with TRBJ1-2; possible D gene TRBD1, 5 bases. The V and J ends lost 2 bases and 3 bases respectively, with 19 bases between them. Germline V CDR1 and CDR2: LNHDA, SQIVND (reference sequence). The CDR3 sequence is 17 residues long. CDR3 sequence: CASSISAEGREYYGYTF. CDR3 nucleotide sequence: TGTGCCAGTAGTATATCGGCCGAGGGGCGGGAATACTATGGCTACACCTTC.

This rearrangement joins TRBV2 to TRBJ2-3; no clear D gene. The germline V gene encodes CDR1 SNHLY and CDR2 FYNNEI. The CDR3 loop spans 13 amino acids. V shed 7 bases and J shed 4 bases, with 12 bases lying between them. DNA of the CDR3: TGTGCCAGCATGTTTGTAGAGCCAGATACGCAGTATTTT. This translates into CASMFVEPDTQYF.

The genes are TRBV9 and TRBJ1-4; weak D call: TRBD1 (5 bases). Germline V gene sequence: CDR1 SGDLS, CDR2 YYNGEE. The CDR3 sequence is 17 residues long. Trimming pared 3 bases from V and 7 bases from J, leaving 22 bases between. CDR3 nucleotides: TGTGCCAGCAGCGGGGGAATTACAGGCATCTCTGGTGAAAAACTGTTTTTT. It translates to CASSGGITGISGEKLFF.